Each of the 7 T cell receptor beta chains below was sequenced from the same sample in a study of cytomegalovirus exposure and HLA in healthy donors. TCRdb keeps only in-frame clones here, not all; method: immunoSEQ multiplex PCR. The sample lists about 220,000 clones, 88% occurring once. The sample comprised PBMCs. These receptors were taken from a woman between 18 and 30 years old in good health and CMV-seronegative.

V is TRBV6-1 and J is TRBJ2-5, with 7 positions matching TRBD1. This CDR3 contains 13 residues. The germline V gene has CDR1 MNHNS and CDR2 SASEGT. Trimming took 8 bases from V and 12 from J; bases not matched to a gene: 15. The CDR3 bases are TGTGCCAGCTGCCGGGACAGCCTGACCACCAAGTACTTC. Amino acid sequence: CASCRDSLTTKYF.

The CDR3 spells CASSLGLAYEQYF. The CDR3 nucleotides read TGTGCCAGCAGCTTGGGACTAGCCTACGAGCAGTACTTC. The chain has TRBV7-3 and TRBJ2-7, with 8 positions matching TRBD2. Germline V gives CDR1 SGHTA, CDR2 FQGTGA. The trim removed 3 bases at V and 2 bases at J, leaving 0 bases unmatched. This CDR3 is 13 amino acids long.

The chain is built from TRBV28 and TRBJ2-7; possible D gene TRBD2, 6 bases. CDR1 is MDHEN and CDR2 is SYDVKM in the germline V gene. The CDR3 loop spans 15 amino acids. Trimming stripped 6 bases from V and 2 bases from J, with 17 bases between. The CDR3 spells CASSRGLGGTYEQYF. The CDR3 nucleotides are TGTGCCAGCAGCCGGGGGTTGGGCGGGACCTACGAGCAGTACTTC.

CDR3 nucleotide sequence: TGTGCCAGCAGCTTATCGGCGGCCTCCCCCGTCTATGGCTACACCTTC. It specifies CASSLSAASPVYGYTF. The chain couples TRBV7-2 to TRBJ1-2; D uncertain. CDR3 length equals 16 residues. Looked up from germline, CDR1 is SGHTA and CDR2 is FQGNSA. V was clipped by 2 bases and J by 4 bases, with 17 bases between them.

This chain connects TRBV18 to TRBJ2-7; TRBD1 matches at 8 bases. This CDR3 is 14 amino acids long. Losses at the gene ends were 2 bases for V and 6 bases for J; bases not matched to a gene: 6. Germline CDR1 and CDR2: KGHSH and LQKENI. The CDR3 reads CASSPIQGAREQYF. The CDR3 region has the DNA TGTGCCAGCTCACCAATCCAGGGGGCGCGCGAGCAGTACTTC.

The chain carries TRBV27 and TRBJ1-5; D may be TRBD1 (6 bases). Trimming stripped 6 bases from V and 0 bases from J, with 12 bases between. From germline, CDR1 is MNHEY and CDR2 SMNVEV (reference sequence). The CDR3 length is 15 residues. The CDR3: CASSLGQTSNQPQHF. The CDR3 DNA is TGTGCCAGCAGCCTAGGACAGACTAGCAATCAGCCCCAGCATTTT.

The gene calls are TRBV27 and TRBJ2-3, with 10 bases identical to TRBD2. This CDR3 comprises 15 residues. Trimming removed 6 bases from V and 1 base from J; junction bases left unmatched: 4. From germline, CDR1 is MNHEY and CDR2 SMNVEV (reference sequence). The CDR3 bases are TGTGCCAGCAGAGGCCTAGCGGGGGGCACAGATACGCAGTATTTT. This translates into CASRGLAGGTDTQYF.